The clone carrying this T cell receptor (beta chain) has only one observation. The ends lost 6 bases at V and 1 base at J; junction bases unmatched: 12. CDR3 length: 17 residues. Germline CDR1 is MDHEN and CDR2 is SYDVKM. The authors' processing: Estimation of nucleated cell counts was performed using reference gene primer amplification. Clones were read by immunoSEQ multiplex PCR, and TCRdb kept only the in-frame ones, dropping some. D and trimming come from the DNA, and the V and J calls and clone size come from that table. The sample includes some 150,000 clones, roughly 89% of them seen just once. This specimen belongs to a study of blood T cell repertoires in COVID-19. On the study more broadly: Collection of acute and convalescent COVID-19 samples took place in the United States, Italy and Spain. The analysed material was cDNA or gDNA that came from T cells, B-cell-depleted T cells, or PBMCs.

Material: peripheral blood. The chain carries TRBV28 and TRBJ1-2; TRBD1 matches 9 bases. The sequence derives from a woman in her fifties or sixties with active or convalescent COVID-19. CDR3 in DNA: TGTGCCAGCAGCCTAACCGGGACAGGGACGTATAACTATGGCTACACCTTC. As protein: CASSLTGTGTYNYGYTF.